This TCR beta chain is from a study of cytomegalovirus exposure and HLA in healthy donors. With respect to this clone: Its antigen is not known.

CDR1 and CDR2 from the germline V gene are SGHAT and FQNNGV. V was shortened by 1 base and J by 5 bases, with 9 bases between the two germline ends. The CDR3 sequence is 14 residues long. Findings and caveats of the study: Donor immune exposure was known only as CMV serostatus. Productive status was seen about 90% or about 30% of the time for most TCR beta V segments in an earlier analysis.

PCR employed 60 Vbeta and 13 Jbeta primers. Measured with immunoSEQ multiplex PCR; TCRdb has only the in-frame clones, and not every one. The repertoire holds tens of thousands of clones, with around 68% as singletons. Input material: PBMCs. The V and J genes are TRBV11-2 and TRBJ2-1; D perhaps matches TRBD1 (5 bases). The receptor was derived from a man aged 25 to 40 in good health and CMV-seronegative. CDR3 DNA sequence: TGTGCCAGCAGCTTAGTGACAGTAAACAATGAGCAGTTCTTC. As protein: CASSLVTVNNEQFF.